The clone carrying this TCR beta chain showed up just once. What it recognizes is unknown. This sample is part of a study of radiotherapy plus CTLA-4 blockade in lung cancer. Study-wide results and caveats: Tumor-derived TCR clones expanded in blood after radiotherapy plus ipilimumab.

The assay was immunoSEQ multiplex PCR, and TCRdb's table has in-frame clones only and misses some. Among over 60,000 clones listed, around 90% were seen once. Ipilimumab-mediated CTLA-4 blockade plus focal radiation was given to patients having chemo-refractory metastatic non-small-cell lung cancer. CDR3 size: 21 residues. Trimming left V 5 bases short and J 5 bases short, with 32 bases between. Germline CDR1 SGHRS, CDR2 YFSETQ. The J gene is TRBJ2-6, the V gene TRBV5-1; D possibly corresponds to TRBD1 (7 bases). The sequence was obtained from a human donor with non-small cell lung cancer who had stable disease on radiotherapy plus ipilimumab. The input for sequencing was peripheral blood, taken from a patient treated with radiotherapy plus ipilimumab. CDR3 nucleotides: TGCGCCAGCAGATACGACCCAGGGGGACGGGGGCGAGAGGTTCGGGCCAACGTCCTGACTTTC. It encodes CASRYDPGGRGREVRANVLTF.